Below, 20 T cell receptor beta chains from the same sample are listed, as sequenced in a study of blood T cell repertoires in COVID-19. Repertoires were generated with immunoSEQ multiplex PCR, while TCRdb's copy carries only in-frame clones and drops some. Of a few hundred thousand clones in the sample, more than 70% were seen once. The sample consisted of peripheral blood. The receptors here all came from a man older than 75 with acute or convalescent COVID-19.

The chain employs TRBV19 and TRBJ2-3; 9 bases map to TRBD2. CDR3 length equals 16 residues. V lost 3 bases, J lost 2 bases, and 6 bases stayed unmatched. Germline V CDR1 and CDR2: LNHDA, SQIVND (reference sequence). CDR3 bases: TGTGCCAGTAGTATCACCCAGCGGGGGGACACAGATACGCAGTATTTT. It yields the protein CASSITQRGDTDTQYF.

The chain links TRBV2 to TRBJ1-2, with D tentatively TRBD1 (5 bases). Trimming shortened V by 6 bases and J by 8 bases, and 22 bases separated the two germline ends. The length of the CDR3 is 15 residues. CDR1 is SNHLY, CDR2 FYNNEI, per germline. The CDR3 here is CASRTEGFSSGGYTF. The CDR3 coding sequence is TGTGCCAGCAGGACGGAGGGGTTTTCGAGCGGGGGCTACACCTTC.

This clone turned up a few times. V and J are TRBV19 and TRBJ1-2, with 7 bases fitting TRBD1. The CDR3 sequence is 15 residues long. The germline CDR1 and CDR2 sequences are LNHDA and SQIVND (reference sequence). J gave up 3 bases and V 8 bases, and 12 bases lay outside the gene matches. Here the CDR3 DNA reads TGTGCCAGTCGGCCTTGGGACAGCCAAGACTATGGCTACACCTTC. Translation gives CASRPWDSQDYGYTF.

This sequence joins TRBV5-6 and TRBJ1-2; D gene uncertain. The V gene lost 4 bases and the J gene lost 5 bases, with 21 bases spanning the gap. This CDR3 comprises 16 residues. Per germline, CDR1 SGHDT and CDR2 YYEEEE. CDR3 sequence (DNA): TGTGCCAGCAGCATTGGAACCCTGGCAGGTGTATATGGCTACACCTTC. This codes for CASSIGTLAGVYGYTF.

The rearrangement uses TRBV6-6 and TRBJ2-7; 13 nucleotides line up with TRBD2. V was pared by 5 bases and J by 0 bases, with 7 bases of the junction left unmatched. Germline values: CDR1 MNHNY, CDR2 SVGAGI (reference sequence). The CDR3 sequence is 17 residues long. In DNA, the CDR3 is TGTGCCAGCAGTCCGGGGACTAGCGGGACGAGCTCCTACGAGCAGTACTTC. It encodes CASSPGTSGTSSYEQYF.

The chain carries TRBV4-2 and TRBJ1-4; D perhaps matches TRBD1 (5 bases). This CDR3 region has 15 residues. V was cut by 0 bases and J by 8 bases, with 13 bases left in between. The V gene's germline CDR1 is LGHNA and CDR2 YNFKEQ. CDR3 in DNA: TGTGCCAGCAGCCAAGATACGGGGGAGGGGGAAAAACTGTTTTTT. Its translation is CASSQDTGEGEKLFF.

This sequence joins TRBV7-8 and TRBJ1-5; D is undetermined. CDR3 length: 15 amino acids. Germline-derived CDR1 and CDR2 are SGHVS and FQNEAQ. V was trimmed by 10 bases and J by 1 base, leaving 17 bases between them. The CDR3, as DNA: TGTGCCACCGTGAGATCTGGAGCGAGCAATCAGCCCCAGCATTTT. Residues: CATVRSGASNQPQHF.

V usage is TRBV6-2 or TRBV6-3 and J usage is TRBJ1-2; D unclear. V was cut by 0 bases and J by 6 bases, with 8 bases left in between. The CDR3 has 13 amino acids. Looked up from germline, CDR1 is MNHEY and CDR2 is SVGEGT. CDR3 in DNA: TGTGCCAGCAGTTACTCTGAAGGAGATGGCTACACCTTC. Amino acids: CASSYSEGDGYTF.

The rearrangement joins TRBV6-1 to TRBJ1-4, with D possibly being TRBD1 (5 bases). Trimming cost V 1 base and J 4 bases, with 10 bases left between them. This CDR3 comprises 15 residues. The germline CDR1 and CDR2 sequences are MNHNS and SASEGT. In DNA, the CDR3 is TGTGCCAGCAGTGAAGATACAGGACGTAATGAAAAACTGTTTTTT. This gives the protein CASSEDTGRNEKLFF.

DNA of the CDR3: TGTGCCAGCAGTCCGAAGGTAGGGGAGAACACTGAAGCTTTCTTT. Protein sequence: CASSPKVGENTEAFF. The rearrangement links TRBV5-4 to TRBJ1-1, with D tentatively TRBD1 (5 bases). Germline CDR1 and CDR2: SGHNT and YYREEE (reference sequence). The CDR3 runs to 15 residues. With 5 bases removed from V and 1 base from J, the gap between germline ends came to 15 bases. Full variable domain (outside the CDR3, taken from reference TRBV5-4 and TRBJ1-1): ETGVTQSPTHLIKTRGQQVTLRCSSQSGHNTVSWYQQALGQGPQFIFQYYREEENGRGNFPPRFSGLQFPNYSSELNVNALELDDSALYLCASSPKVGENTEAFFGQGTRLTVV.

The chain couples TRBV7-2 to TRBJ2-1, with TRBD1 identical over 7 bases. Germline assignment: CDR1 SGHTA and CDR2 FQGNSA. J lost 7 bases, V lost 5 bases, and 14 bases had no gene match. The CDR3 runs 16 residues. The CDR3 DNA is TGTGCCAGCAGCATGATTTCGGGACAGTTAAAGAATGAGCAGTTCTTC. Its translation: CASSMISGQLKNEQFF. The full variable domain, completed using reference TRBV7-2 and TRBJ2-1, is GAGVSQSPSNKVTEKGKDVELRCDPISGHTALYWYRQSLGQGLEFLIYFQGNSAPDKSGLPSDRFSAERTGGSVSTLTIQRTQQEDSAVYLCASSMISGQLKNEQFFGPGTRLTVL.

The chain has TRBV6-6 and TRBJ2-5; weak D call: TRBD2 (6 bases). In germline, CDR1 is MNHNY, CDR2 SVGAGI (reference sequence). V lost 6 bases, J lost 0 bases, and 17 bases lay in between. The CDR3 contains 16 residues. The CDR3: CASRAGGSPYQETQYF. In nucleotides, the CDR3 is TGTGCCAGCAGGGCTGGGGGGTCCCCGTACCAAGAGACCCAGTACTTC.

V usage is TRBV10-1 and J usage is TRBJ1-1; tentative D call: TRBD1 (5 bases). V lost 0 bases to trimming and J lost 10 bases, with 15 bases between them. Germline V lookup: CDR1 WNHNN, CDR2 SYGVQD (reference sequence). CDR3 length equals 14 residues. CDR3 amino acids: CASSESGAGGRAFF. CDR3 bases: TGCGCCAGCAGTGAGTCGGGAGCGGGGGGTAGAGCTTTCTTT.

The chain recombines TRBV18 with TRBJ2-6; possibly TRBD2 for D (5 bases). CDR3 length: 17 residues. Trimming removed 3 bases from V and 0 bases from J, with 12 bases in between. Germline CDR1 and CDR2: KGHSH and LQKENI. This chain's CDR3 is CASSPRTANSGANVLTF. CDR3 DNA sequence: TGTGCCAGCTCACCCCGGACTGCCAACTCTGGGGCCAACGTCCTGACTTTC.

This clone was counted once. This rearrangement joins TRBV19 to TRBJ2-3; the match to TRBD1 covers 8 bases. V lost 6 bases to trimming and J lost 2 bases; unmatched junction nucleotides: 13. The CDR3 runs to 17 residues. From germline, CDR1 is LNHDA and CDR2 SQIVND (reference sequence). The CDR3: CASRPRTGTRVTDTQYF. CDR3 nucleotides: TGTGCCAGTAGACCTAGGACAGGGACTCGGGTCACAGATACGCAGTATTTT.

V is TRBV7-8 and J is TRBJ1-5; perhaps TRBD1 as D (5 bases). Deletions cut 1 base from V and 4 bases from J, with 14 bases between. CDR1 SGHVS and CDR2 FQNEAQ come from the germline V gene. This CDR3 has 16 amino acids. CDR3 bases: TGTGCCAGCAGCTTAGGAAGGGACTTTAGGAATCAGCCCCAGCATTTT. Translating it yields CASSLGRDFRNQPQHF.

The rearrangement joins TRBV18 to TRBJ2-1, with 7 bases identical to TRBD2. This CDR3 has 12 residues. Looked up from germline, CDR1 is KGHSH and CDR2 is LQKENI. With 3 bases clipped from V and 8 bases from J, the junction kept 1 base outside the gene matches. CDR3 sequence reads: CASSPGGYEQFF. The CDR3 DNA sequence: TGTGCCAGCTCACCGGGAGGGTATGAGCAGTTCTTC.

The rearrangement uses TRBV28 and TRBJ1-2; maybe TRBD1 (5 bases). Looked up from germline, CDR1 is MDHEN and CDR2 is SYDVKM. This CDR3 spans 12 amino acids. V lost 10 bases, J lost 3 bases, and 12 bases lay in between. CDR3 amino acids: CATRQGDYGYTF. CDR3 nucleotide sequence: TGTGCCACCCGCCAGGGTGACTATGGCTACACCTTC.

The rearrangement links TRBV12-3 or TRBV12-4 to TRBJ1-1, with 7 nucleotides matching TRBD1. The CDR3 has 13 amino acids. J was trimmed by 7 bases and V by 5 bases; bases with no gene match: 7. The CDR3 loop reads CASSVDRVGEAFF. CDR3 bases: TGTGCCAGCAGTGTAGACAGGGTTGGTGAAGCTTTCTTT.

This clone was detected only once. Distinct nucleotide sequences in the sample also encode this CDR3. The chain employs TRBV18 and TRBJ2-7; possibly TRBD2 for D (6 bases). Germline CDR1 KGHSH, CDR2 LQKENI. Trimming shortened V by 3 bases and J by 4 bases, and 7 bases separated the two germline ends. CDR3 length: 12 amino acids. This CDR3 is CASSPEGYEQYF. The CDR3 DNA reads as TGTGCCAGCTCACCGGAGGGGTACGAGCAGTACTTC.